Given below is one TCR beta chain in context. These data are taken from a study of CD8 T cells in ankylosing spondylitis. MiXCR, run by TCRdb on the 5' RACE reads, gives a single entry per CDR3 protein. Of 300,000 to 400,000 distinct CDR3 sequences listed, 20% to 25% were seen once; the top ten hold around 12%. The junction had 8 bases not matched to a gene; V was cut back by 5 bases and J by 4 bases. The V gene's germline CDR1 is SGHVS and CDR2 FNYEAQ. The CDR3 length is 15 residues. The sample comprised blood, either unsorted or a sorted T cell fraction (not recorded which). The chain is built from TRBV7-6 and TRBJ2-5; 9 bases line up with TRBD1. The clonotype originates from a male donor with ankylosing spondylitis or in good health (not recorded which). CDR3 loop: CASSAHGTGRETQYF. The CDR3 region has the DNA TGTGCCAGCAGCGCCCACGGGACAGGGAGAGAGACCCAGTACTTC. Full variable domain (remainder filled in from reference TRBV7-6 and TRBJ2-5): GAGVSQSPRYKVTKRGQDVALRCDPISGHVSLYWYRQALGQGPEFLTYFNYEAQQDKSGLPNDRFSAERPEGSISTLTIQRTEQRDSAMYRCASSAHGTGRETQYFGPGTRLLVL.